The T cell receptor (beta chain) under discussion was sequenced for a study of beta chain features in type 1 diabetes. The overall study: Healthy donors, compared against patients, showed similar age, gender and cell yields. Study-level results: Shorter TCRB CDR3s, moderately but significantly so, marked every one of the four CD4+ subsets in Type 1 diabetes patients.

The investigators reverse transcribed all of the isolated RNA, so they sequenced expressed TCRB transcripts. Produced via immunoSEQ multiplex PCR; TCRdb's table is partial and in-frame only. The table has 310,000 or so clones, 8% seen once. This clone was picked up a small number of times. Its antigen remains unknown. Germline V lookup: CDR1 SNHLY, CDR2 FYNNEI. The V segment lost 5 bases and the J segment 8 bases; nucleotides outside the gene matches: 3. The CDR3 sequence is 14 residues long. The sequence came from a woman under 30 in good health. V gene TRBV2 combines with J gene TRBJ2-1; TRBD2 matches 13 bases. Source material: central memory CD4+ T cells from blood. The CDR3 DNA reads TGTGCCAGCAGTACTAGCGGGAGGGCCGATGAGCAGTTCTTC. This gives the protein CASSTSGRADEQFF.